Listed below are T cell receptor beta chains from one sample, sequenced in a study of vaccination effects on CD4 cells after COVID-19. The repertoire was sequenced with immunoSEQ multiplex PCR; TCRdb's copy has only in-frame clones and lacks some. The sample comprises around 68,000 clones, 80% of which are singletons, and less than 15% rests with the top ten. These receptors have no known antigen. This material consisted of CD4+ T cells from PBMCs cultured with SARS-CoV-2 spike peptides, taken before COVID-19 vaccination. The receptors stem from a human donor who received a COVID-19 vaccine. CDR3s include the opening cysteine and the closing phenylalanine or tryptophan. D genes are given only for firm matches. Some rows mark clone size as missing; the rest say once, few, many or name a class of expanded clone.

abundance: -; d_gene: TRBD1; v_gene: TRBV18; j_gene: TRBJ1-1; CDR3nt: TGTGCCAGCTCACCTAGGGGACAGGGGGCAAACACTGAAGCTTTCTTT; CDR3aa: CASSPRGQGANTEAFF
abundance: -; d_gene: TRBD1; v_gene: TRBV19; j_gene: TRBJ1-2; CDR3nt: TGTGCCACGCGGGACAGACACTCCCTAAGCTATGGCTACACCTTC; CDR3aa: CATRDRHSLSYGYTF
abundance: -; d_gene: -; v_gene: TRBV6-5; j_gene: TRBJ1-1; CDR3nt: TGTGCCGTGGGGACATACGAGAGGAACACTGAAGCTTTCTTT; CDR3aa: CAVGTYERNTEAFF
abundance: -; d_gene: -; v_gene: TRBV5-1; j_gene: TRBJ1-1; CDR3nt: TGCGCCAGCAGCTTGGCGGGCTCGGCTACTGAAGCTTTCTTT; CDR3aa: CASSLAGSATEAFF
abundance: -; d_gene: -; v_gene: TRBV2; j_gene: TRBJ2-3; CDR3nt: TGTGCCAGCAGTGAAGATGTGCGGGGCTTCGATACGCAGTATTTT; CDR3aa: CASSEDVRGFDTQYF
abundance: few; d_gene: TRBD1; v_gene: TRBV30; j_gene: TRBJ1-1; CDR3nt: TGTGCCTGGAGCCCTTGGGACAGGGGAAACACTGAAGCTTTCTTT; CDR3aa: CAWSPWDRGNTEAFF
abundance: -; d_gene: -; v_gene: TRBV6-2/TRBV6-3; j_gene: TRBJ1-1; CDR3nt: TGTGCCAGCAGTTGGGGAGGTGTAGGGGGTCGTGAAGCTTTCTTT; CDR3aa: CASSWGGVGGREAFF
abundance: -; d_gene: TRBD2; v_gene: TRBV9; j_gene: TRBJ2-3; CDR3nt: TGTGCCAGCAGCGTATTCGGGGGGAGCACAGATACGCAGTATTTT; CDR3aa: CASSVFGGSTDTQYF
abundance: few; d_gene: TRBD1; v_gene: TRBV7-3; j_gene: TRBJ1-6; CDR3nt: TGTGCCAGCAGCTTACAACAGGGGATTGATTCACCCCTCCACTTT; CDR3aa: CASSLQQGIDSPLHF
abundance: -; d_gene: -; v_gene: TRBV18; j_gene: TRBJ2-5; CDR3nt: TGTGCCAGCTCCCTCCAGTGGGGAGAGACCCAGTACTTC; CDR3aa: CASSLQWGETQYF
abundance: -; d_gene: TRBD1; v_gene: TRBV5-1; j_gene: TRBJ1-1; CDR3nt: TGCGCCAGCAGCTTTATGACAGGGCGGAACACTGAAGCTTTCTTT; CDR3aa: CASSFMTGRNTEAFF
abundance: -; d_gene: TRBD1; v_gene: TRBV10-3; j_gene: TRBJ1-4; CDR3nt: TGTGCCATCAGTGCGGGGCGAGGGACAGCACTTAATGAAAAACTGTTTTTT; CDR3aa: CAISAGRGTALNEKLFF
abundance: -; d_gene: -; v_gene: TRBV6-5; j_gene: TRBJ1-1; CDR3nt: TGTGCCACCAAAGGATCAGGGGCTGAAGCTTTCTTT; CDR3aa: CATKGSGAEAFF
abundance: -; d_gene: -; v_gene: TRBV6-1; j_gene: TRBJ1-4; CDR3nt: TGTGCCAGCAGTGAACTGGCCCCGGGGGCTAATGAAAAACTGTTTTTT; CDR3aa: CASSELAPGANEKLFF
abundance: -; d_gene: -; v_gene: TRBV5-1; j_gene: TRBJ2-2; CDR3nt: TGCGCCAGCAGCGCCCCCCACCCGAACACCGGGGAGCTGTTTTTT; CDR3aa: CASSAPHPNTGELFF
abundance: once; d_gene: -; v_gene: TRBV7-2; j_gene: TRBJ1-2; CDR3nt: TGTGCCAGCAGCCTTTTACAGGTCACTGGCTACACCTTC; CDR3aa: CASSLLQVTGYTF
abundance: -; d_gene: TRBD1; v_gene: TRBV5-5; j_gene: TRBJ1-2; CDR3nt: TGTGCCAGCAGCTTGTCGACAGGGGGCTCAAGTGGCTACACCTTC; CDR3aa: CASSLSTGGSSGYTF
abundance: -; d_gene: -; v_gene: TRBV18; j_gene: TRBJ2-5; CDR3nt: TGTGCCAGCTCACCACCGAACAGGGTCGGATCCCAGTACTTC; CDR3aa: CASSPPNRVGSQYF
abundance: -; d_gene: -; v_gene: TRBV27; j_gene: TRBJ2-2; CDR3nt: TGTGCCAGCAGTACTACAGTGGCCACCGGGGAGCTGTTTTTT; CDR3aa: CASSTTVATGELFF
abundance: -; d_gene: -; v_gene: TRBV2; j_gene: TRBJ2-3; CDR3nt: TGTGCCAGCAGGATCGAAGCAGATACGCAGTATTTT; CDR3aa: CASRIEADTQYF
abundance: -; d_gene: -; v_gene: TRBV5-6; j_gene: TRBJ2-4; CDR3nt: TGTGCCAGCAGTCGCGGGACAGAAAAAAACATTCAGTACTTC; CDR3aa: CASSRGTEKNIQYF
abundance: -; d_gene: TRBD1; v_gene: TRBV28; j_gene: TRBJ1-2; CDR3nt: TGTGCCAGCAGTTTCCGGGACAGGGGGGGCTATGGCTACACCTTC; CDR3aa: CASSFRDRGGYGYTF
abundance: few; d_gene: -; v_gene: TRBV7-2; j_gene: TRBJ1-6; CDR3nt: TGTGCCAGCAGCTTAGCTGACATCGGGTGGTTGGATTCACCCCTCCACTTT; CDR3aa: CASSLADIGWLDSPLHF
abundance: -; d_gene: TRBD2; v_gene: TRBV5-1; j_gene: TRBJ2-5; CDR3nt: TGCGCCAGCAGCATGACTAGCGGGGGGGGAGAGACCCAGTACTTC; CDR3aa: CASSMTSGGGETQYF
abundance: -; d_gene: TRBD1; v_gene: TRBV27; j_gene: TRBJ2-1; CDR3nt: TGTGCCAGCAGGTCGACAGGGGTGACCTACAATGAGCAGTTCTTC; CDR3aa: CASRSTGVTYNEQFF
abundance: few; d_gene: -; v_gene: TRBV2; j_gene: TRBJ1-5; CDR3nt: TGTGCCAGCAGTGTTGGACAATCCAATCAGCCCCAGCATTTT; CDR3aa: CASSVGQSNQPQHF
abundance: -; d_gene: -; v_gene: TRBV27; j_gene: TRBJ2-2; CDR3nt: TGTGCCAGCAGTTTGGAGGCCGCTTGGGGGGCGAACACCGGGGAGCTGTTTTTT; CDR3aa: CASSLEAAWGANTGELFF
abundance: -; d_gene: TRBD1; v_gene: TRBV5-7; j_gene: TRBJ2-2; CDR3nt: TGTGCCAGCAGCCCGGGGACAGAAGGCACCGGGGAGCTGTTTTTT; CDR3aa: CASSPGTEGTGELFF
abundance: few; d_gene: TRBD1; v_gene: TRBV6-5; j_gene: TRBJ2-2; CDR3nt: TGTGCCAGCAGTCGGGACAGATTGAACACCGGGGAGCTGTTTTTT; CDR3aa: CASSRDRLNTGELFF
abundance: -; d_gene: -; v_gene: TRBV2; j_gene: TRBJ2-5; CDR3nt: TGTGCCAGCTGGTTGGAGACCCAGTACTTC; CDR3aa: CASWLETQYF
abundance: -; d_gene: -; v_gene: TRBV29-1; j_gene: TRBJ2-5; CDR3nt: TGCAGCGTTGACGCACTAGTCCGGGGAGAGACCCAGTACTTC; CDR3aa: CSVDALVRGETQYF
abundance: -; d_gene: -; v_gene: TRBV9; j_gene: TRBJ2-2; CDR3nt: TGTGCCAGCAGCCAAGGGACGGAAATAAACACCGGGGAGCTGTTTTTT; CDR3aa: CASSQGTEINTGELFF
abundance: -; d_gene: -; v_gene: TRBV7-3; j_gene: TRBJ2-3; CDR3nt: TGTGCCAGCAGCTTAAGGGGAGGGGGGCCAGATACGCAGTATTTT; CDR3aa: CASSLRGGGPDTQYF
abundance: -; d_gene: -; v_gene: TRBV18; j_gene: TRBJ1-1; CDR3nt: TGTGCCAGCTCACCACCCACCCAGATAGGTTTTGACACTGAAGCTTTCTTT; CDR3aa: CASSPPTQIGFDTEAFF
abundance: -; d_gene: -; v_gene: TRBV7-2; j_gene: TRBJ2-1; CDR3nt: TGTGCCAGCAGCTTAGAAGCAGGAAACCCTCGGGGTGAGCAGTTCTTC; CDR3aa: CASSLEAGNPRGEQFF
abundance: once; d_gene: TRBD2; v_gene: TRBV19; j_gene: TRBJ2-3; CDR3nt: TGTGCCAGTAGTATCTTCGTGACTAGCGGGGGTACAGATACGCAGTATTTT; CDR3aa: CASSIFVTSGGTDTQYF
abundance: -; d_gene: -; v_gene: TRBV27; j_gene: TRBJ1-3; CDR3nt: TGTGCCAGCAGGGCTTCCCCCCCACAAACAGGGCGCTCTGGAAACACCATATATTTT; CDR3aa: CASRASPPQTGRSGNTIYF